This TCR beta chain is drawn from a study of PD-1 blockade in mismatch repair-deficient tumors. Overall study context: Enrolled about 2013-2016, patients had progressing, pretreated mismatch repair-deficient cancers of about a dozen types.

PCR or immunohistochemistry showed mismatch repair deficiency in every enrolled patient. With 6 bases removed from V and 5 bases from J, the gap between germline ends came to 11 bases. Germline loops: CDR1 MNHEY, CDR2 SMNVEV (reference sequence). This CDR3 contains 12 residues. Findings and limits, study-wide: After pembrolizumab, tumor-resident clones rose rapidly, then generally contracted before radiologic responses.

Clones were read by immunoSEQ multiplex PCR, and TCRdb kept only the in-frame ones, dropping some. The data contain some 97,000 clones, about four fifths of them singletons. This clone was found many times. Its antigen is currently unknown. The chain uses TRBV27 and TRBJ2-7; D unresolved. The sample in question was peripheral blood, obtained roughly 36 weeks after starting pembrolizumab. The sequence was collected from an adult with mismatch repair-deficient cancer. CDR3 in amino acids: CASSTDLDEQYF. The CDR3 DNA follows: TGTGCCAGCAGCACAGACTTGGACGAGCAGTACTTC.